One and the same sample provided the 9 T cell receptor beta chains below, sequenced in a study of blood T cell repertoires in COVID-19. Clones were read by immunoSEQ multiplex PCR, and TCRdb kept only the in-frame ones, dropping some. The data show approximately 260,000 clones, with less than 85% seen just once and 4.6% held by the top ten. Sequencing was performed on peripheral blood. All receptors come from a man in his 60s who had recovered from COVID-19.

This clone was recorded a few times. The J gene is TRBJ2-7, the V gene TRBV30, with TRBD1 identical over 9 bases. The CDR3 is made up of 16 amino acids. From germline, CDR1 is GTSNPN and CDR2 SVGIG (reference sequence). J was trimmed by 0 bases and V by 3 bases; bases with no gene match: 9. The CDR3 loop reads CAWRPTGGKLSYEQYF. The DNA for the CDR3 is TGTGCCTGGAGGCCGACAGGGGGGAAACTCTCCTACGAGCAGTACTTC.

This clone is a singleton in its sample. The chain couples TRBV12-3 or TRBV12-4 to TRBJ1-1; the D is unclear. CDR3 length: 11 residues. The V end lost 6 bases, the J end lost 6 bases, and 8 bases lay between the germline ends. DNA for the CDR3: TGTGCCAGCAGCAGGAGGGCTGAAGCTTTCTTT. Its translation is CASSRRAEAFF.

V is TRBV6-5 and J is TRBJ2-7; 8 bases are shared with TRBD1. The CDR3 extends over 14 amino acids. V lost 6 bases, J lost 1 base, and 5 bases stayed unmatched. The germline CDR1 and CDR2 sequences are MNHEY and SVGAGI. The CDR3 nucleotides are TGTGCCAGCAGGGACAGGGAGGTATCCTACGAGCAGTACTTC. This sequence encodes CASRDREVSYEQYF.

This sequence joins TRBV5-6 and TRBJ2-3; 14 bases agree with TRBD2. The CDR3 runs to 16 residues. Germline V CDR1 and CDR2: SGHDT, YYEEEE. The J segment lost 6 bases and the V segment lost 4 bases, leaving 7 bases of the junction unmatched. The CDR3, as DNA: TGTGCCAGCAGCGAGCTGACTAGCGGGAGGGTGGATACGCAGTATTTT. Translation: CASSELTSGRVDTQYF.

The genes are TRBV7-9 and TRBJ2-7; 10 bases match TRBD1. The trim removed 1 base at V and 3 bases at J, leaving 3 bases unmatched. The CDR3 contains 15 residues. Germline V gene sequence: CDR1 SEHNR, CDR2 FQNEAQ (reference sequence). Written as DNA, the CDR3 is TGTGCCAGCAGCTTAGAGGGGACAGGGGACTACGAGCAGTACTTC. Translated, it gives CASSLEGTGDYEQYF. Looking up the rest from reference TRBV7-9 and TRBJ2-7 gives the full variable domain: DTGVSQNPRHKITKRGQNVTFRCDPISEHNRLYWYRQTLGQGPEFLTYFQNEAQLEKSRLLSDRFSAERPKGSFSTLEIQRTEQGDSAMYLCASSLEGTGDYEQYFGPGTRLTVT.

This chain connects TRBV6-6 to TRBJ1-5; no definite D call. Trimming pared 0 bases from V and 9 bases from J, leaving 9 bases between. The CDR3 extends over 13 amino acids. Germline V gene lookup returns CDR1 MNHNY and CDR2 SVGAGI (reference sequence). CDR3 coding DNA: TGTGCCAGCAGTTACTCTACTGGTTGGCCCCAGCATTTT. Its translation is CASSYSTGWPQHF.

The chain combines TRBV2 with TRBJ2-4; unclear D gene. Germline loops: CDR1 SNHLY, CDR2 FYNNEI. This CDR3 is built from 17 residues. Trimming took off 2 bases at V and 0 bases at J, with 14 bases between the two ends. CDR3 protein: CASSEIRLALAKNIQYF. For the CDR3, the DNA is TGTGCCAGCAGTGAAATCAGACTTGCGCTAGCCAAAAACATTCAGTACTTC.

The chain combines TRBV19 with TRBJ2-5; 12 nucleotides align to TRBD2. V lost 3 bases to trimming and J lost 4 bases; unmatched junction nucleotides: 6. Germline assignment: CDR1 LNHDA and CDR2 SQIVND (reference sequence). The CDR3 is 16 amino acids. DNA of the CDR3: TGTGCCAGTAGTATTAGGCCTAGCGGGGGGGTAGAGACCCAGTACTTC. It translates to CASSIRPSGGVETQYF. The whole variable domain, filled in from reference TRBV19 and TRBJ2-5, reads DGGITQSPKYLFRKEGQNVTLSCEQNLNHDAMYWYRQDPGQGLRLIYYSQIVNDFQKGDIAEGYSVSREKKESFPLTVTSAQKNPTAFYLCASSIRPSGGVETQYFGPGTRLLVL.

The rearrangement joins TRBV7-2 to TRBJ2-2, with 10 bases aligning to TRBD2. This CDR3 region has 15 residues. The germline gives CDR1 SGHTA, CDR2 FQGNSA. Trimming took 0 bases from V and 5 from J; bases not matched to a gene: 0. The DNA for the CDR3 is TGTGCCAGCAGCTTAGCGGGACTAGCGACCGGGGAGCTGTTTTTT. This encodes CASSLAGLATGELFF.